The present T cell receptor (beta chain) was sequenced within a study of patients and donors after allogeneic stem cell transplantation. Using its own MiXCR run on the RT-PCR reads, TCRdb lists one record per CDR3 protein. The table lists some 960,000 distinct CDR3 sequences, about a sixth of them singletons. CDR1 is SGHRS, CDR2 YFSETQ, per germline. V lost 4 bases and J lost 0; bases outside the gene matches: 18. The CDR3 is made up of 22 amino acids. The material sequenced was blood, either unsorted or a sorted T cell fraction (not recorded which). The chain couples TRBV5-1 to TRBJ2-3, with 15 bases lining up with TRBD2. The TCR was taken from a human donor who was either an allogeneic HSCT recipient or a stem cell or donor lymphocyte infusion donor (not recorded which). It is not recorded whose cells these are; they may come from a transplant donor. The CDR3 loop reads CASSLQPPGLAGGRSSTDTQYF. CDR3 in DNA: TGCGCCAGCAGCCTACAGCCTCCGGGACTAGCGGGAGGCCGTAGCAGCACAGATACGCAGTATTTT. Drawing the rest from reference TRBV5-1 and TRBJ2-3, the complete variable domain is KAGVTQTPRYLIKTRGQQVTLSCSPISGHRSVSWYQQTPGQGLQFLFEYFSETQRNKGNFPGRFSGRQFSNSRSEMNVSTLELGDSALYLCASSLQPPGLAGGRSSTDTQYFGPGTRLTVL.